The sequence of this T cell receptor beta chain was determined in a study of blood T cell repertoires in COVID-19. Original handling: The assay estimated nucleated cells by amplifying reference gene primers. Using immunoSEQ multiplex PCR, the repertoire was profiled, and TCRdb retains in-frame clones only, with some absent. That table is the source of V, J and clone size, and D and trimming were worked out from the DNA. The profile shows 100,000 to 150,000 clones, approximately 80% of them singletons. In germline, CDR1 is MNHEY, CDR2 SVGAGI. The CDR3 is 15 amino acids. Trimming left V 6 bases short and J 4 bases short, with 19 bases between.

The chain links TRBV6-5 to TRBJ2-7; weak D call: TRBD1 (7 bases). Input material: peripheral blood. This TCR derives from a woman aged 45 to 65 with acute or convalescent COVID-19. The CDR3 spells CASSKGGTGVYEQYF. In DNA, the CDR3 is TGTGCCAGCAGCAAGGGGGGAACAGGGGTGTACGAGCAGTACTTC.